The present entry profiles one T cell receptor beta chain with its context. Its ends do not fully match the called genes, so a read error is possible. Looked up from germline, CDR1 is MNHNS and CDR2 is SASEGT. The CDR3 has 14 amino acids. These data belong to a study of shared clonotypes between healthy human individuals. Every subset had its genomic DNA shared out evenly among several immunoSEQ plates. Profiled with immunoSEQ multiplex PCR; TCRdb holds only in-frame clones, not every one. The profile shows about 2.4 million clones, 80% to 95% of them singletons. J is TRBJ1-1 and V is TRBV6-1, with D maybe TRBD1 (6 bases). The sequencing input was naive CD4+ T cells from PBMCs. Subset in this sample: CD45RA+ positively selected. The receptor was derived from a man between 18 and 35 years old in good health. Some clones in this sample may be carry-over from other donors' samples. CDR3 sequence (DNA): TGTGCCAGCAGCCTCGCGGGGGCGAACGCTGAAGCTTTCTTT. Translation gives CASSLAGANAEAFF.